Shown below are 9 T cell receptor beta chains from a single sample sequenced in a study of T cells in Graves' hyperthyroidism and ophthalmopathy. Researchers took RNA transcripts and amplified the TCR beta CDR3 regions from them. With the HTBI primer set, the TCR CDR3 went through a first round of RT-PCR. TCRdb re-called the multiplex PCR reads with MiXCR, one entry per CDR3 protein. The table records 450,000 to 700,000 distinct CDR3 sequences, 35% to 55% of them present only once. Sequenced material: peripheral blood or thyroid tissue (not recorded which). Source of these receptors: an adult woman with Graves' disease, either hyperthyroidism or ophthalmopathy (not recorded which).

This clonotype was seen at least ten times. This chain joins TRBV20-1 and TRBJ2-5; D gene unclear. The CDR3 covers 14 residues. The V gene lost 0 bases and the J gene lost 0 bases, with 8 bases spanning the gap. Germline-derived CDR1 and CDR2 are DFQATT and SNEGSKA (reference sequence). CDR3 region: CSARDLKYQETQYF. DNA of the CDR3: TGCAGTGCTAGAGATCTAAAGTACCAAGAGACCCAGTACTTC.

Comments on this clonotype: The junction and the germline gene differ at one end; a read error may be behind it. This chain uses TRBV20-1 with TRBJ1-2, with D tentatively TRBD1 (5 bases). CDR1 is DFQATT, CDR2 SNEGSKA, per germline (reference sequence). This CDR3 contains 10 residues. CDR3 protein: CSATGTMSRF. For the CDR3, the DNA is TGCAGTGCTACCGGGACCATGAGCCGCTTC.

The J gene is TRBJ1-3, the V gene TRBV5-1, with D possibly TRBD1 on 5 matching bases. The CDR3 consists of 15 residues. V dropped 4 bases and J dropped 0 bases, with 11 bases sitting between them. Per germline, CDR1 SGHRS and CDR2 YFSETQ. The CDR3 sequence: CASSREGISGNTIYF. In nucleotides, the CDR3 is TGCGCCAGCAGCAGGGAGGGGATCTCTGGAAACACCATATATTTT.

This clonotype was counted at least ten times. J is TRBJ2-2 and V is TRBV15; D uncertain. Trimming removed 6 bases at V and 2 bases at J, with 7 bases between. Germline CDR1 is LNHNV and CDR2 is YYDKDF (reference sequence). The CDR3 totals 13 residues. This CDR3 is CATSPLNTGELFF. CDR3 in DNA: TGTGCCACCAGTCCTCTAAACACCGGGGAGCTGTTTTTT.

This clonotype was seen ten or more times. CDR3: CASSVGGKGNQPQHF. In nucleotides, the CDR3 is TGTGCCAGCAGCGTAGGGGGAAAGGGCAATCAGCCCCAGCATTTT. The chain employs TRBV9 and TRBJ1-5, with D uncertain. In germline, CDR1 is SGDLS, CDR2 YYNGEE. The CDR3 is 15 residues long. V was clipped by 0 bases and J by 2 bases, with 9 bases between them.

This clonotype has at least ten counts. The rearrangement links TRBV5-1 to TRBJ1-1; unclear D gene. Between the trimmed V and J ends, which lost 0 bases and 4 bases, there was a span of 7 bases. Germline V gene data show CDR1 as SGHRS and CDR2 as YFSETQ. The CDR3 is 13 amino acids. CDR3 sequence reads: CASSLAVRTEAFF. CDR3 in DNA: TGCGCCAGCAGCTTGGCGGTCCGCACTGAAGCTTTCTTT. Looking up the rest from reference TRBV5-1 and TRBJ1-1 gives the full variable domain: KAGVTQTPRYLIKTRGQQVTLSCSPISGHRSVSWYQQTPGQGLQFLFEYFSETQRNKGNFPGRFSGRQFSNSRSEMNVSTLELGDSALYLCASSLAVRTEAFFGQGTRLTVV.

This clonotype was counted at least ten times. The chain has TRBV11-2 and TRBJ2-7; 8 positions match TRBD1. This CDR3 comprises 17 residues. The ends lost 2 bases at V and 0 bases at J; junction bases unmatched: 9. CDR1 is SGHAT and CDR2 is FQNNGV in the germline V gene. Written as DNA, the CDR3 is TGTGCCAGCAGCTTATCCCGGGACAGGCTAATCTCCTACGAGCAGTACTTC. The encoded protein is CASSLSRDRLISYEQYF.

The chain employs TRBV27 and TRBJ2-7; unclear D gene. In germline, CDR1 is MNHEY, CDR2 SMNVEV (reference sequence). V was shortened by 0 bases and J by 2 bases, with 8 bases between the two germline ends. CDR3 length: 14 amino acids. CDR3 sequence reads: CASSLSGQTYEQYF. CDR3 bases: TGTGCCAGCAGTTTATCCGGGCAGACCTACGAGCAGTACTTC.

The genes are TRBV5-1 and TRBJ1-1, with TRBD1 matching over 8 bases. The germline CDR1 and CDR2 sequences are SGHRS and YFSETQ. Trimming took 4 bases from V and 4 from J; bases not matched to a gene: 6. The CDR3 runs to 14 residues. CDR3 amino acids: CASSHGTGTTEAFF. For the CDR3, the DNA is TGCGCCAGCAGCCACGGGACAGGTACCACTGAAGCTTTCTTT.